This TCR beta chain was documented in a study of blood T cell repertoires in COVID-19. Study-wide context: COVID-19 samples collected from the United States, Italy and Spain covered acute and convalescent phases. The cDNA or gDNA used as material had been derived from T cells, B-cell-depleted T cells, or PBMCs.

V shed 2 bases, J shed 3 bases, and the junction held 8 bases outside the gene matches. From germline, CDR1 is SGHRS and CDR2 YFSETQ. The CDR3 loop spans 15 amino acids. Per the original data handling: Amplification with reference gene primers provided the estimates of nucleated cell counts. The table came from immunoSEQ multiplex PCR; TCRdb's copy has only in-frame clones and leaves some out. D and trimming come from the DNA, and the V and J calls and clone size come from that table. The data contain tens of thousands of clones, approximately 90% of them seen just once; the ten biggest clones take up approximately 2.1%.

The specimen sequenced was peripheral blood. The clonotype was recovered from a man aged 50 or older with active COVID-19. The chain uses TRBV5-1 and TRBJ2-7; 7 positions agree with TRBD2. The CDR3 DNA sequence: TGCGCCAGCAGCTTAGGCGGGAGCCCCCTCTACGAGCAGTACTTC. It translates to CASSLGGSPLYEQYF.